This TCR beta chain was retrieved from a study of blood T cell repertoires in COVID-19. Study background: Acute and convalescent COVID-19 samples came from the United States, Italy and Spain.

Here immunoSEQ multiplex PCR was the method, and the copy in TCRdb shows in-frame clones only, minus some. The sample records under 200,000 clones, around 87% being singletons. Seattle patient enrollment occurred during active infection, with longitudinal follow-up thereafter. This CDR3 spans 19 amino acids. The V gene's germline CDR1 is SGDLS and CDR2 YYNGEE. The V and J ends lost 4 bases and 3 bases, in that order; junction bases with no gene match: 19. The sequenced material came from peripheral blood. This TCR was recovered from a man aged 55 to 70 with COVID-19, enrolled during active disease. The chain carries TRBV9 and TRBJ2-3; 8 bases are shared with TRBD2. The CDR3 sequence: CASSTRGLWGAGETDTQYF. CDR3 in DNA: TGTGCCAGCAGCACCAGAGGCCTTTGGGGAGCGGGGGAAACAGATACGCAGTATTTT.